This passage covers 23 T cell receptor beta chains from one sample sequenced in a study of blood T cells in healthy people across ages. A second PCR, run for about 7 to 11 cycles, used a sample-barcoded 5' primer plus a J-beta primer mix. TCRdb redid the calling of the 5' RACE reads with MiXCR, one entry per CDR3 protein. This table has about 1.4 million distinct CDR3 sequences, approximately 60% appearing once. Material: blood. Every receptor here comes from a man younger than 30 in good health.

This clonotype was observed a handful of times. This chain links TRBV7-2 with TRBJ2-7; possibly TRBD2 for D (6 bases). There are 16 residues in the CDR3. V was trimmed by 2 bases and J by 0 bases, leaving 14 bases between them. Germline lookup yields CDR1 SGHTA and CDR2 FQGNSA. The CDR3 DNA is TGTGCCAGCAGCTTATGGGCTAGCGCATACTCCTACGAGCAGTACTTC. The encoded protein is CASSLWASAYSYEQYF.

The rearrangement links TRBV28 to TRBJ1-3, with D unresolved. Between the trimmed V and J ends, which lost 3 bases and 4 bases, there was a span of 4 bases. Germline CDR1 is MDHEN and CDR2 is SYDVKM. The CDR3 is made up of 12 amino acids. CDR3 coding DNA: TGTGCCAGCAGTTTTTCCGGAAACACCATATATTTT. It codes for CASSFSGNTIYF.

The chain combines TRBV7-9 with TRBJ1-6, with D maybe TRBD1 (6 bases). This CDR3 comprises 14 residues. The V end lost 7 bases, the J end lost 4 bases, and 11 bases lay between the germline ends. CDR1 is SEHNR, CDR2 FQNEAQ, per germline (reference sequence). DNA for the CDR3: TGTGCCAGCACCCCGGACAGTTATAATTCACCCCTCCACTTT. Translation: CASTPDSYNSPLHF.

This chain joins TRBV20-1 and TRBJ2-1; 10 bases match TRBD1. CDR3 length: 13 amino acids. Germline lookup yields CDR1 DFQATT and CDR2 SNEGSKA (reference sequence). Germline trimming cut 4 bases from V and 12 bases from J; bases unmatched to any gene: 9. CDR3 DNA sequence: TGCAGTGCTATAGGGACAGGGGCATGGTGGCAGTTCTTC. It yields the protein CSAIGTGAWWQFF.

This sequence joins TRBV6-6 and TRBJ1-2; 9 nucleotides agree with TRBD1. Germline trimming cut 7 bases from V and 7 bases from J; bases unmatched to any gene: 16. This CDR3 spans 16 amino acids. Germline loops: CDR1 MNHNY, CDR2 SVGAGI (reference sequence). The CDR3 here is CASITYPPGQGTGYTF. The CDR3 DNA follows: TGTGCCAGCATCACTTACCCCCCGGGACAGGGAACTGGCTACACCTTC.

This clonotype occurred many times. The CDR3 here is CSVEANTEAFF. CDR3 nucleotide sequence: TGCAGCGTTGAGGCGAACACTGAAGCTTTCTTT. This chain joins TRBV29-1 and TRBJ1-1; D gene unclear. The germline V gene has CDR1 SQVTM and CDR2 ANQGSEA. Trimming shortened V by 3 bases and J by 1 base, and 3 bases separated the two germline ends. The CDR3 is 11 residues long.

V is TRBV7-2 and J is TRBJ2-7, with D unclear. The CDR3 spans 11 residues. CDR1 is SGHTA and CDR2 is FQGNSA in the germline V gene. The V gene lost 11 bases and the J gene lost 3 bases, with 11 bases spanning the gap. DNA of the CDR3: TGTGCCTCCGCTGCGGACTACGAGCAGTACTTC. Protein product: CASAADYEQYF.

This CDR3 is CSAGQGYNSPLHF. The CDR3 nucleotides read TGCAGTGCTGGACAGGGGTATAATTCACCCCTCCACTTT. The chain combines TRBV20-1 with TRBJ1-6; 9 bases are a match to TRBD1. J was trimmed by 4 bases and V by 5 bases; bases with no gene match: 0. The germline V gene encodes CDR1 DFQATT and CDR2 SNEGSKA (reference sequence). The CDR3 runs 13 residues.

The chain employs TRBV25-1 and TRBJ2-4; 11 positions agree with TRBD2. The assigned J gene may be wrong: the sequence end matches TRBJ2-7 better. This CDR3 comprises 13 residues. Germline lookup yields CDR1 MGHDK and CDR2 SYGVNS. CDR3 loop: CASSATSGSEQYF. CDR3 nucleotide sequence: TGTGCCAGCAGTGCAACTAGCGGGAGCGAGCAGTACTTC.

This clonotype has more than one count but fewer than ten. The chain is built from TRBV10-3 and TRBJ2-6; D remains unclear. The V gene's germline CDR1 is ENHRY and CDR2 SYGVKD. The CDR3 contains 15 residues. Between the trimmed V and J ends, which lost 6 bases and 3 bases, there was a span of 12 bases. CDR3 residues: CAISPKELGANVLTF. The DNA of the CDR3 is TGTGCCATCAGCCCGAAAGAACTTGGGGCCAACGTCCTGACTTTC.

J is TRBJ2-5 and V is TRBV10-3; TRBD2 matches at 7 bases. The CDR3 extends over 12 amino acids. Germline CDR1 reads ENHRY; CDR2 reads SYGVKD. J lost 4 bases, V lost 11 bases, and 7 bases had no gene match. The CDR3: CASRGRVETQYF. CDR3 DNA: TGTGCCTCCCGAGGGAGGGTAGAGACCCAGTACTTC.

This clonotype showed up just a few times. V gene TRBV5-5 combines with J gene TRBJ2-3; TRBD2 agrees at 8 bases. V was pared by 3 bases and J by 1 base, with 7 bases of the junction left unmatched. The CDR3 contains 16 residues. The germline CDR1 and CDR2 sequences are SGHKS and YYEKEE (reference sequence). As DNA, the CDR3 is TGTGCCAGCAGCTCCGCACCAGCGGGGGGCACAGATACGCAGTATTTT. Residues: CASSSAPAGGTDTQYF.

The chain couples TRBV13 to TRBJ2-4, with D possibly being TRBD2 (5 bases). TRBJ2-7 matches the DNA end more closely, so the J call is doubtful. From germline, CDR1 is PRHDT and CDR2 FYEKMQ (reference sequence). The CDR3 has 13 residues. CDR3 sequence reads: CASRDSVSYEQYF. The CDR3 coding sequence is TGTGCCAGCAGGGACTCCGTAAGCTACGAGCAGTACTTC.

Concerning this clonotype: One junction end disagrees with the germline gene, perhaps due to a read error. This sequence joins TRBV5-1 and TRBJ2-4, with D maybe TRBD2 (5 bases). The J call is in doubt because the DNA end fits TRBJ2-7 better. The CDR3 is 13 amino acids. Germline V gene data show CDR1 as SGHRS and CDR2 as YFSETQ. The CDR3 DNA is TGTGCCAGCAGTTTAGAGGGCCTCTACGAGCAGTACTTC. Protein: CASSLEGLYEQYF.

V is TRBV2 and J is TRBJ2-7, with no clear D. The CDR3 runs to 12 residues. Trimming left V 1 base short and J 6 bases short, with 7 bases between. CDR1 is SNHLY and CDR2 is FYNNEI in the germline V gene. The CDR3, as DNA: TGTGCCAGCAGTGAAGATTCTCTCGAGCAGTACTTC. Amino acid sequence: CASSEDSLEQYF.

The V gene is TRBV9, the J gene TRBJ1-2; weak D call: TRBD1 (6 bases). Germline CDR1 and CDR2: SGDLS and YYNGEE. The CDR3 extends over 15 amino acids. The V end was cut by 0 bases, the J end by 5 bases, with 14 bases between. The chain's CDR3 is CASSVETDREYGYTF. The CDR3 DNA follows: TGTGCCAGCAGCGTAGAGACGGACAGAGAGTATGGCTACACCTTC.

The V call is TRBV2, the J call TRBJ2-4; 15 bases line up with TRBD2. Losses at the gene ends were 5 bases for V and 8 bases for J; bases not matched to a gene: 1. The CDR3 runs 14 residues. Germline loops: CDR1 SNHLY, CDR2 FYNNEI. The CDR3 DNA reads as TGTGCCAGCAGTCGGACTAGCGGGAGGGACATTCAGTACTTC. This translates into CASSRTSGRDIQYF.

V and J are TRBV6-2 or TRBV6-3 and TRBJ2-7; possibly TRBD1 or TRBD2 for D (5 bases each). V was clipped by 8 bases and J by 6 bases, with 17 bases between them. Germline V gene lookup returns CDR1 MNHEY and CDR2 SVGEGT. The CDR3 runs to 13 residues. CDR3 nucleotides: TGTGCCAGCTGCCGGGACCCACCAGGCGAGCAGTACTTC. Protein: CASCRDPPGEQYF.

This clonotype was seen only a few times. V and J are TRBV7-2 and TRBJ1-1; D may be TRBD1 (5 bases). V lost 1 base, J lost 7 bases, and 19 bases lay in between. The CDR3 loop spans 16 amino acids. Germline V gene lookup returns CDR1 SGHTA and CDR2 FQGNSA. The CDR3 protein is CASSLETRNHRGEAFF. In DNA, the CDR3 is TGTGCCAGCAGCTTAGAGACCCGAAACCATAGGGGTGAAGCTTTCTTT.

The gene calls are TRBV6-5 and TRBJ2-5; 7 nucleotides match TRBD2. V lost 0 bases and J lost 11; bases outside the gene matches: 12. The CDR3 is made up of 15 amino acids. The germline gives CDR1 MNHEY, CDR2 SVGAGI. The CDR3 bases are TGTGCCAGCAGTTACTCGGCTAGCGGCTACAATGAGCAGTACTTC. It is translated as CASSYSASGYNEQYF.

The V gene is TRBV29-1, the J gene TRBJ2-1; D is possibly TRBD1 or TRBD2 (5 bases each). Between the trimmed V and J ends, which lost 2 bases and 13 bases, there was a span of 15 bases. The CDR3 is made up of 12 amino acids. Germline CDR1 is SQVTM and CDR2 is ANQGSEA. CDR3 residues: CSVEIGTLDQFF. The DNA of the CDR3 is TGCAGCGTTGAAATTGGGACCCTCGATCAGTTCTTC.

The chain is built from TRBV7-6 and TRBJ2-3; no clear D gene. This CDR3 is built from 15 residues. The ends were cut back, 2 bases at V and 0 bases at J, with 9 bases in the middle. CDR1 and CDR2 (germline): SGHVS, FNYEAQ. The CDR3 DNA reads as TGTGCCAGCAGCTTACCTGGCGAAAGCACAGATACGCAGTATTTT. This translates into CASSLPGESTDTQYF.

V usage is TRBV3-1 and J usage is TRBJ1-5; D possibly corresponds to TRBD1 (5 bases). Germline V CDR1 and CDR2: LGHDT, YNNKEL (reference sequence). This CDR3 is built from 13 residues. V was clipped by 4 bases and J by 4 bases, with 8 bases between them. The DNA of the CDR3 is TGTGCCAGCAGCCGGAAGGGGAATCAGCCCCAGCATTTT. This codes for CASSRKGNQPQHF.